Listed below are T cell receptor beta chains from one sample, sequenced in a study of shared clonotypes between healthy human individuals. TCRdb keeps only in-frame clones here, not all; method: immunoSEQ multiplex PCR. The sample has some 350,000 clones; around 67% are singletons. The sequenced material came from memory CD4+ T cells sorted from blood. The receptors stem from a man aged 30 to 45 in good health. Both conserved end residues are part of each CDR3. The order of the fields is J gene, D gene, clone size, V gene, CDR3 length, CDR3 DNA, CDR3 protein. A D gene is named only where the DNA matches it firmly. Where a row states a size, it is once, few, many or the class of an expanded clone; other rows omit it.

J gene: TRBJ2-1; D gene: .; clone size: .; V gene: TRBV2; CDR3 length: 12; CDR3 DNA: TGTGCCAGCAGTCTCGGTTACAATGAGCAGTTCTTC; CDR3 protein: CASSLGYNEQFF
J gene: TRBJ1-5; D gene: TRBD1; clone size: .; V gene: TRBV5-4; CDR3 length: 14; CDR3 DNA: TGTGCCAGCAGCACGGACAGGGGAAATCAGCCCCAGCATTTT; CDR3 protein: CASSTDRGNQPQHF
J gene: TRBJ2-7; D gene: .; clone size: .; V gene: TRBV19; CDR3 length: 15; CDR3 DNA: TGTGCCAGTAGTATAGCCCCCACGGGTCCCTACGAGCAGTACTTC; CDR3 protein: CASSIAPTGPYEQYF
J gene: TRBJ2-6; D gene: .; clone size: few; V gene: TRBV5-4; CDR3 length: 16; CDR3 DNA: TGTGCCAGCAGCTTGGCCCGGGGCTCTGGGGCCAACGTCCTGACTTTC; CDR3 protein: CASSLARGSGANVLTF
J gene: TRBJ1-4; D gene: .; clone size: .; V gene: TRBV30; CDR3 length: 14; CDR3 DNA: TGTGCCTGGAGTGTTTTTATGCGGGGAGAAAAACTGTTTTTT; CDR3 protein: CAWSVFMRGEKLFF
J gene: TRBJ2-5; D gene: TRBD2; clone size: few; V gene: TRBV30; CDR3 length: 15; CDR3 DNA: TGTGCCTGGAGTGTACTAGCGGGAACTTCGGAGACCCAGTACTTC; CDR3 protein: CAWSVLAGTSETQYF
J gene: TRBJ2-5; D gene: .; clone size: .; V gene: TRBV6-5; CDR3 length: 14; CDR3 DNA: TGTGCCAGCAGTTCCACCGGTATCTTGGAGACCCAGTACTTC; CDR3 protein: CASSSTGILETQYF
J gene: TRBJ1-2; D gene: .; clone size: .; V gene: TRBV10-1; CDR3 length: 11; CDR3 DNA: TGCGCCAGCAGTGATGGGTGGGACTACACCTTC; CDR3 protein: CASSDGWDYTF
J gene: TRBJ2-6; D gene: .; clone size: .; V gene: TRBV28; CDR3 length: 16; CDR3 DNA: TGTGCCAGCAGTTTACCGAAAGGCTCTGGGGCCAACGTCCTGACTTTC; CDR3 protein: CASSLPKGSGANVLTF
J gene: TRBJ2-3; D gene: .; clone size: .; V gene: TRBV25-1; CDR3 length: 13; CDR3 DNA: TGTGCGGGAAGGGGACCAAGCACAGATACGCAGTATTTT; CDR3 protein: CAGRGPSTDTQYF
J gene: TRBJ1-5; D gene: .; clone size: .; V gene: TRBV2; CDR3 length: 14; CDR3 DNA: TGTGCCTGCAATCGGGGCTTCGGTGATCAGCCCCAGCATTTT; CDR3 protein: CACNRGFGDQPQHF
J gene: TRBJ2-1; D gene: .; clone size: .; V gene: TRBV9; CDR3 length: 19; CDR3 DNA: TGTGCCAGCAGCGTAGATACGGGAGGTCTTGGGGGCGCCTACAATGAGCAGTTCTTC; CDR3 protein: CASSVDTGGLGGAYNEQFF
J gene: TRBJ1-2; D gene: .; clone size: .; V gene: TRBV28; CDR3 length: 14; CDR3 DNA: TGTGCCAGCAGTTTAGGGGGGGTAAGCTATGGCTACACCTTC; CDR3 protein: CASSLGGVSYGYTF
J gene: TRBJ2-7; D gene: .; clone size: .; V gene: TRBV4-1; CDR3 length: 15; CDR3 DNA: TGCGCCAGCAGCCTCCGGGACACCGAGACTTACGAGCAGTACTTC; CDR3 protein: CASSLRDTETYEQYF
J gene: TRBJ1-1; D gene: .; clone size: .; V gene: TRBV2; CDR3 length: 14; CDR3 DNA: TGTGCCAGCAGCCCACAGTCGACGAACACTGAAGCTTTCTTT; CDR3 protein: CASSPQSTNTEAFF
J gene: TRBJ2-7; D gene: .; clone size: .; V gene: TRBV4-3; CDR3 length: 15; CDR3 DNA: TGCGCCAGCAGCCAAGATGACAGACCCTACTACGAGCAGTACTTC; CDR3 protein: CASSQDDRPYYEQYF
J gene: TRBJ2-5; D gene: .; clone size: .; V gene: TRBV7-2; CDR3 length: 14; CDR3 DNA: TGTGCCAGCAGCTTAGTACCCCAGGGGGAGACCCAGTACTTC; CDR3 protein: CASSLVPQGETQYF
J gene: TRBJ2-3; D gene: .; clone size: once; V gene: TRBV5-1; CDR3 length: 16; CDR3 DNA: TGCGCCAGCAGCTTGATCTTGTCAGGGTCCACAGATACGCAGTATTTT; CDR3 protein: CASSLILSGSTDTQYF
J gene: TRBJ2-5; D gene: TRBD2; clone size: many; V gene: TRBV7-2; CDR3 length: 14; CDR3 DNA: TGTGCCAGCAGCTACCAGCGGGGGGGAGAGACCCAGTACTTC; CDR3 protein: CASSYQRGGETQYF
J gene: TRBJ1-2; D gene: .; clone size: .; V gene: TRBV7-9; CDR3 length: 14; CDR3 DNA: TGTGCCAGCAGCCGCTCTCGGGGGGAGAGCGGCTACACCTTC; CDR3 protein: CASSRSRGESGYTF
J gene: TRBJ1-4; D gene: .; clone size: many; V gene: TRBV11-2; CDR3 length: 13; CDR3 DNA: TGTGCCAGCAGCCGCAACAGAAATGAAAAACTGTTTTTT; CDR3 protein: CASSRNRNEKLFF
J gene: TRBJ2-5; D gene: TRBD1; clone size: .; V gene: TRBV19; CDR3 length: 15; CDR3 DNA: TGTGCCAGTAGTATAGCTCCGACAGGGGCAGAGACCCAGTACTTC; CDR3 protein: CASSIAPTGAETQYF
J gene: TRBJ2-7; D gene: TRBD1; clone size: .; V gene: TRBV6-6; CDR3 length: 14; CDR3 DNA: TGTGCCAGCACCGTGGACAGGGCTCCCTACGAGCAGTACTTC; CDR3 protein: CASTVDRAPYEQYF
J gene: TRBJ2-7; D gene: TRBD1; clone size: .; V gene: TRBV7-2; CDR3 length: 15; CDR3 DNA: TGTGCCAGCAGCTTGAACCTCCGGGACAGGGCTAAGCAGTACTTC; CDR3 protein: CASSLNLRDRAKQYF
J gene: TRBJ1-5; D gene: .; clone size: .; V gene: TRBV6-1; CDR3 length: 14; CDR3 DNA: TGTGCCAGCAGGTTTAGGGTAAGCAATCAGCCCCAGCATTTT; CDR3 protein: CASRFRVSNQPQHF
J gene: TRBJ2-1; D gene: .; clone size: .; V gene: TRBV7-7; CDR3 length: 14; CDR3 DNA: TGTGCTAGCAGCTCTACCAACCCGGGAGATGAGCAGTTCTTC; CDR3 protein: CASSSTNPGDEQFF
J gene: TRBJ2-7; D gene: .; clone size: .; V gene: TRBV7-9; CDR3 length: 16; CDR3 DNA: TGTGCCAGCAGCTTAGCGGTTGGGGGCCTCAGGAGAGAGCAGTACTTC; CDR3 protein: CASSLAVGGLRREQYF
J gene: TRBJ2-1; D gene: TRBD2; clone size: .; V gene: TRBV5-1; CDR3 length: 16; CDR3 DNA: TGCGCCAGCAGCTTGTCCGGACTAGCGGCCTACAATGAGCAGTTCTTC; CDR3 protein: CASSLSGLAAYNEQFF
J gene: TRBJ1-2; D gene: .; clone size: .; V gene: TRBV30; CDR3 length: 11; CDR3 DNA: TGTGCCTCGCTTGCAGGCTATGGCTACACCTTC; CDR3 protein: CASLAGYGYTF
J gene: TRBJ2-7; D gene: .; clone size: many; V gene: TRBV6-5; CDR3 length: 11; CDR3 DNA: TGTGCCAGCAGTGGCATGTACGAGCAGTACTTC; CDR3 protein: CASSGMYEQYF
J gene: TRBJ2-1; D gene: .; clone size: .; V gene: TRBV11-3; CDR3 length: 12; CDR3 DNA: TGTGCCAGCAGCTTAGATGGGGTCCAGCAGTTCTTC; CDR3 protein: CASSLDGVQQFF
J gene: TRBJ2-1; D gene: .; clone size: .; V gene: TRBV5-4; CDR3 length: 18; CDR3 DNA: TGTGCCAGCAGCCGGTCCGGGATTGGGACCCTCCGAGGAAATGAGCAGTTCTTC; CDR3 protein: CASSRSGIGTLRGNEQFF
J gene: TRBJ2-3; D gene: TRBD1; clone size: .; V gene: TRBV5-6; CDR3 length: 14; CDR3 DNA: TGTGCCAGCAGCTTGGACAGGGGTGGAGATACGCAGTATTTT; CDR3 protein: CASSLDRGGDTQYF
J gene: TRBJ2-1; D gene: .; clone size: .; V gene: TRBV7-2; CDR3 length: 16; CDR3 DNA: TGTGCCAGCAGGGGCGGACAGGCGGGAGTATTCAATGAGCAGTTCTTC; CDR3 protein: CASRGGQAGVFNEQFF
J gene: TRBJ2-3; D gene: TRBD2; clone size: .; V gene: TRBV10-3; CDR3 length: 17; CDR3 DNA: TGTGCCATCAGTGCCGTAACTAGCGGGAGGGGCACAGATACGCAGTATTTT; CDR3 protein: CAISAVTSGRGTDTQYF
J gene: TRBJ1-4; D gene: TRBD1; clone size: .; V gene: TRBV7-9; CDR3 length: 16; CDR3 DNA: TGTGCCAGCAGCTTCCCCTCCGGGACAGGTGGTGAAAAACTGTTTTTT; CDR3 protein: CASSFPSGTGGEKLFF
J gene: TRBJ2-7; D gene: TRBD2; clone size: few; V gene: TRBV28; CDR3 length: 13; CDR3 DNA: TGTGCCAGCAAACGACGGGAGGGCAACGAGCAGTACTTC; CDR3 protein: CASKRREGNEQYF
J gene: TRBJ1-1; D gene: .; clone size: many; V gene: TRBV11-2; CDR3 length: 14; CDR3 DNA: TGTGCCAGCAGCTTTCGGCAGGGGAACACTGAAGCTTTCTTT; CDR3 protein: CASSFRQGNTEAFF
J gene: TRBJ2-7; D gene: .; clone size: .; V gene: TRBV18; CDR3 length: 15; CDR3 DNA: TGTGCCAGCTCACTTACCGCGCCAGGGGTGCACGAGCAGTACTTC; CDR3 protein: CASSLTAPGVHEQYF
J gene: TRBJ2-1; D gene: TRBD2; clone size: .; V gene: TRBV2; CDR3 length: 15; CDR3 DNA: TGTGCCAGCAGTGCGACTAGCGGCTATTACAATGAGCAGTTCTTC; CDR3 protein: CASSATSGYYNEQFF
J gene: TRBJ2-5; D gene: .; clone size: few; V gene: TRBV7-2; CDR3 length: 14; CDR3 DNA: TGTGCCAGCATCCTTCGAGGGATTGAAGAGACCCAGTACTTC; CDR3 protein: CASILRGIEETQYF
J gene: TRBJ2-1; D gene: TRBD2; clone size: once; V gene: TRBV7-3; CDR3 length: 16; CDR3 DNA: TGTGCCAGCAGCTTTAGCGGGAGTTCGTCCTACAATGAGCAGTTCTTC; CDR3 protein: CASSFSGSSSYNEQFF
J gene: TRBJ2-1; D gene: TRBD2; clone size: .; V gene: TRBV2; CDR3 length: 17; CDR3 DNA: TGTGCCAGCACTCTCTATTCCGGGACTAGCGGGGCGGAGGAGCAGTTCTTC; CDR3 protein: CASTLYSGTSGAEEQFF
J gene: TRBJ2-1; D gene: .; clone size: few; V gene: TRBV7-2; CDR3 length: 16; CDR3 DNA: TGTGCCAGCAGCGCCATGGGGGCTAGCGCGTACAATGAGCAGTTCTTC; CDR3 protein: CASSAMGASAYNEQFF
J gene: TRBJ2-1; D gene: .; clone size: .; V gene: TRBV2; CDR3 length: 13; CDR3 DNA: TGTGCCAGCAGACCCTCGATCCTCCATGAGCAGTTCTTC; CDR3 protein: CASRPSILHEQFF
J gene: TRBJ1-2; D gene: .; clone size: .; V gene: TRBV2; CDR3 length: 12; CDR3 DNA: TGTGCCAGCAGTGAAGAGGGCGGTGGCTACACCTTC; CDR3 protein: CASSEEGGGYTF
J gene: TRBJ2-1; D gene: .; clone size: .; V gene: TRBV7-6; CDR3 length: 14; CDR3 DNA: TGTGCCAGCAGCTTAAGGGGGGGGCTCAATGAGCAGTTCTTC; CDR3 protein: CASSLRGGLNEQFF
J gene: TRBJ1-3; D gene: .; clone size: few; V gene: TRBV10-3; CDR3 length: 12; CDR3 DNA: TGTGCCATCAGTGAGTCAGTGCACACCATATATTTT; CDR3 protein: CAISESVHTIYF
J gene: TRBJ2-5; D gene: .; clone size: .; V gene: TRBV29-1; CDR3 length: 11; CDR3 DNA: TGCAGCGTTTCCCTGGGGGAGACCCAGTACTTC; CDR3 protein: CSVSLGETQYF
J gene: TRBJ2-6; D gene: .; clone size: .; V gene: TRBV7-3; CDR3 length: 16; CDR3 DNA: TGTGCCAGCAGCTGGGGCCGGCCCCGGGGGCAATGCGTCCTGACTTTC; CDR3 protein: CASSWGRPRGQCVLTF
J gene: TRBJ2-3; D gene: .; clone size: many; V gene: TRBV5-6; CDR3 length: 13; CDR3 DNA: TGTGCCAGCAGCTCCACCGGGATCGATACGCAGTATTTT; CDR3 protein: CASSSTGIDTQYF
J gene: TRBJ2-1; D gene: .; clone size: .; V gene: TRBV7-8; CDR3 length: 15; CDR3 DNA: TGTGCCAGCAGCTTAGACGCCAGCTCCTACAATGAGCAGTTCTTC; CDR3 protein: CASSLDASSYNEQFF
J gene: TRBJ2-1; D gene: TRBD2; clone size: .; V gene: TRBV4-3; CDR3 length: 15; CDR3 DNA: TGCGCCAGCAGCCAAGATTCGGGAGGGGGCAATGAGCAGTTCTTC; CDR3 protein: CASSQDSGGGNEQFF
J gene: TRBJ1-2; D gene: .; clone size: few; V gene: TRBV29-1; CDR3 length: 11; CDR3 DNA: TGCAGCGTTGGACGGGAGAATGGCTACACCTTC; CDR3 protein: CSVGRENGYTF
J gene: TRBJ1-1; D gene: .; clone size: .; V gene: TRBV10-3; CDR3 length: 11; CDR3 DNA: TGTGCCATCAGGGAGGGGGGGGAAGCTTTCTTT; CDR3 protein: CAIREGGEAFF
J gene: TRBJ2-3; D gene: TRBD1; clone size: once; V gene: TRBV5-4; CDR3 length: 18; CDR3 DNA: TGTGCCAGCAGCCCTCAAATCGGGACAGGGGAAAGCACAGATACGCAGTATTTT; CDR3 protein: CASSPQIGTGESTDTQYF
J gene: TRBJ2-1; D gene: TRBD2; clone size: .; V gene: TRBV6-1; CDR3 length: 14; CDR3 DNA: TGTGCCACCCCGCCGGGACTAGCGGGGAATGAGCAGTTCTTC; CDR3 protein: CATPPGLAGNEQFF
J gene: TRBJ2-7; D gene: TRBD2; clone size: once; V gene: TRBV7-2; CDR3 length: 14; CDR3 DNA: TGTGCCAGCAGCTGGGCGGGAGCCCGAGACGAGCAGTACTTC; CDR3 protein: CASSWAGARDEQYF
J gene: TRBJ2-6; D gene: TRBD2; clone size: few; V gene: TRBV5-4; CDR3 length: 18; CDR3 DNA: TGTGCCAGCAGTTCCGGGACTAGCGGGGTCTCTGGGGCCAACGTCCTGACTTTC; CDR3 protein: CASSSGTSGVSGANVLTF
J gene: TRBJ1-2; D gene: TRBD1; clone size: .; V gene: TRBV28; CDR3 length: 15; CDR3 DNA: TGTGCCAGCAGTTCTGAGTACAGGGGTGACTATGGCTACACCTTC; CDR3 protein: CASSSEYRGDYGYTF